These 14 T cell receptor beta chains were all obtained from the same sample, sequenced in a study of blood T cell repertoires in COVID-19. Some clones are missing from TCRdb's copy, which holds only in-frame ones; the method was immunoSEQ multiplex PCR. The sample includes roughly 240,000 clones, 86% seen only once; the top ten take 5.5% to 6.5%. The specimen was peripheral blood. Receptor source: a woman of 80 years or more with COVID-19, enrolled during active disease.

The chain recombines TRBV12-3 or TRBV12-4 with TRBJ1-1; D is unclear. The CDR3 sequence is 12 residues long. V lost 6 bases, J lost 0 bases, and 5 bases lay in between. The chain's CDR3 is CASRTLNTEAFF. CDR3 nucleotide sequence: TGTGCCAGCAGGACACTGAACACTGAAGCTTTCTTT.

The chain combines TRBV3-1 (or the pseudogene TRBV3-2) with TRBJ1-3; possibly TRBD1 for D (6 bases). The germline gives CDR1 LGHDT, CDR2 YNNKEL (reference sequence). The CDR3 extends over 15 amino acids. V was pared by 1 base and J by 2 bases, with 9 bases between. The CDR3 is CASSQVSGAGNTIYF. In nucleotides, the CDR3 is TGTGCCAGCAGCCAAGTATCAGGGGCTGGAAACACCATATATTTT.

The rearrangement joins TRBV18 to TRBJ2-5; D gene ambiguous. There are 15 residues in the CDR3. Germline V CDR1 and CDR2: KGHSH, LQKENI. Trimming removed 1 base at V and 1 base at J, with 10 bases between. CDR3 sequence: CASSPQPHAQETQYF. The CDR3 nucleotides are TGTGCCAGCTCACCACAGCCCCATGCCCAAGAGACCCAGTACTTC. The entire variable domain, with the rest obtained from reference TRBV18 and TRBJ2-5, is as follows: NAGVMQNPRHLVRRRGQEARLRCSPMKGHSHVYWYRQLPEEGLKFMVYLQKENIIDESGMPKERFSAEFPKEGPSILRIQQVVRGDSAAYFCASSPQPHAQETQYFGPGTRLLVL.

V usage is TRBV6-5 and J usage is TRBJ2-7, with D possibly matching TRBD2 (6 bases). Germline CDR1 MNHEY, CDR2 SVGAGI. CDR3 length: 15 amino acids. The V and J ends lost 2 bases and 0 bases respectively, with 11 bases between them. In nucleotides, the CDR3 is TGTGCCAGCAGTTACAAGGGGCGGGACTCCTACGAGCAGTACTTC. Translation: CASSYKGRDSYEQYF.

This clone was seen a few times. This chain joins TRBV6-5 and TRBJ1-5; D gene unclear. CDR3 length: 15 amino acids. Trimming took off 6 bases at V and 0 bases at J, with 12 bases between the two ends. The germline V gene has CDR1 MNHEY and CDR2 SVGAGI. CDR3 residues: CASSPLSYSNQPQHF. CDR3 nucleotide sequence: TGTGCCAGCAGCCCCCTCTCTTATAGCAATCAGCCCCAGCATTTT.

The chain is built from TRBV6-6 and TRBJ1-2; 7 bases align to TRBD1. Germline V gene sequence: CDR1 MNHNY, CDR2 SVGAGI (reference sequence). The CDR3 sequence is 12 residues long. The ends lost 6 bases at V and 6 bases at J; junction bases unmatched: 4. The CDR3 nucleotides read TGTGCCAGCAGACAGGGGACGGATGGCTACACCTTC. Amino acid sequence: CASRQGTDGYTF.

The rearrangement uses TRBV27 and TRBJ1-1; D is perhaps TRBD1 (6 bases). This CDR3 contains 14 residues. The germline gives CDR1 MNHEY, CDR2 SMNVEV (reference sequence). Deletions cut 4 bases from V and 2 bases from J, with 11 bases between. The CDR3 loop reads CASSSRTENTEAFF. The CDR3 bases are TGTGCCAGCAGTTCCCGGACAGAAAACACTGAAGCTTTCTTT.

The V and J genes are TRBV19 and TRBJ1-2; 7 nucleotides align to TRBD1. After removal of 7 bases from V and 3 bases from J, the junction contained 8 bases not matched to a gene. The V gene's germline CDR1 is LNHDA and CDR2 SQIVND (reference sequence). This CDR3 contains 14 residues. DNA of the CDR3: TGTGCCAGTAAGGGGGCAGGGATCGACTATGGCTACACCTTC. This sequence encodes CASKGAGIDYGYTF.

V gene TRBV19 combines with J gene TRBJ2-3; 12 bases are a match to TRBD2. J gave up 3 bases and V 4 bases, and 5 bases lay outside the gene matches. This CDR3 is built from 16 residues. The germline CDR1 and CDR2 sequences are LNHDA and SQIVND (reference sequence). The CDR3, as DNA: TGTGCCAGTAGTACGACTAGCGGGGGTTCAACAGATACGCAGTATTTT. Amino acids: CASSTTSGGSTDTQYF.

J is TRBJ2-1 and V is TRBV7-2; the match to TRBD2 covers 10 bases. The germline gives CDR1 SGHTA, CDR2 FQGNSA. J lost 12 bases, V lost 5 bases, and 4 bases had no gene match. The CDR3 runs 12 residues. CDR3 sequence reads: CASSARTSGQFF. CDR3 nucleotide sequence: TGTGCCAGCAGCGCCCGGACTAGCGGGCAGTTCTTC.

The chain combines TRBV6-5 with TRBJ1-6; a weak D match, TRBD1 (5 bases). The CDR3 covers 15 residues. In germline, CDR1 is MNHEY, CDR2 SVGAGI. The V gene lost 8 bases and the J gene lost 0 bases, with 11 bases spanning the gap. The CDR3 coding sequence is TGTGCCAGCGCTAGGGGCTTCTCCTATAATTCACCCCTCCACTTT. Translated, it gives CASARGFSYNSPLHF.

The CDR3 sequence: CASSPLGGANQPQHF. In nucleotides, the CDR3 is TGTGCCAGCAGCCCCTTGGGGGGGGCTAATCAGCCCCAGCATTTT. This sequence joins TRBV28 and TRBJ1-5, with a tentative D call TRBD1 (6 bases). This CDR3 is 15 amino acids long. The V gene lost 6 bases and the J gene lost 4 bases, with 16 bases spanning the gap. Germline CDR1 and CDR2: MDHEN and SYDVKM. Full variable domain (outside the CDR3, taken from reference TRBV28 and TRBJ1-5): DVKVTQSSRYLVKRTGEKVFLECVQDMDHENMFWYRQDPGLGLRLIYFSYDVKMKEKGDIPEGYSVSREKKERFSLILESASTNQTSMYLCASSPLGGANQPQHFGDGTRLSIL.

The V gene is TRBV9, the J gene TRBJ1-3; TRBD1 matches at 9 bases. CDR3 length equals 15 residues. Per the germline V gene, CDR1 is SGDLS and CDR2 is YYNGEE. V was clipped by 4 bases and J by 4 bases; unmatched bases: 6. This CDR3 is CASSRTGVSGNTIYF. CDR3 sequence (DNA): TGTGCCAGCAGCCGGACAGGGGTCTCCGGAAACACCATATATTTT.

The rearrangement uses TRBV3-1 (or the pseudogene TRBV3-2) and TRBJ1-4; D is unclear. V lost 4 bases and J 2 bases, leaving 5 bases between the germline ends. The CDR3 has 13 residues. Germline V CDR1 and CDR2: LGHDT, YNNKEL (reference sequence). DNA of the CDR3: TGTGCCAGCAGCCGGCAGACTAATGAAAAACTGTTTTTT. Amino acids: CASSRQTNEKLFF.